This TCR beta chain emerged from a study of T cells in Graves' hyperthyroidism and ophthalmopathy. With 2 bases removed from V and 8 bases from J, the gap between germline ends came to 15 bases. This CDR3 has 14 residues. Germline CDR1 reads SNHLY; CDR2 reads FYNNEI. Based on clinical symptoms, serum thyroxine and TRAb, thyroid ultrasound and orbital computed tomography, diagnoses were reached. PBMCs were sourced from approximately 10 ml fresh peripheral blood. Amplified TCR beta CDR3 regions came from RNA transcripts. The primer set for the first-round RT-PCR of the TCR CDR3 was HTBI. MiXCR, run by TCRdb on the multiplex PCR reads, gives a single entry per CDR3 protein. Seen here are 620,000 or so distinct CDR3 sequences, roughly 14% observed once, and the top ten hold approximately 12%.

Sample: blood. This receptor was obtained from a woman in her 50s with Graves' ophthalmopathy. This chain links TRBV2 with TRBJ1-1; unclear D gene. The CDR3 sequence: CASSESELRMEAFF. Written as DNA, the CDR3 is TGTGCCAGCAGTGAATCAGAATTAAGGATGGAAGCTTTCTTT. Using reference TRBV2 and TRBJ1-1 for the parts outside the CDR3, the full variable domain is EPEVTQTPSHQVTQMGQEVILRCVPISNHLYFYWYRQILGQKVEFLVSFYNNEISEKSEIFDDQFSVERPDGSNFTLKIRSTKLEDSAMYFCASSESELRMEAFFGQGTRLTVV.